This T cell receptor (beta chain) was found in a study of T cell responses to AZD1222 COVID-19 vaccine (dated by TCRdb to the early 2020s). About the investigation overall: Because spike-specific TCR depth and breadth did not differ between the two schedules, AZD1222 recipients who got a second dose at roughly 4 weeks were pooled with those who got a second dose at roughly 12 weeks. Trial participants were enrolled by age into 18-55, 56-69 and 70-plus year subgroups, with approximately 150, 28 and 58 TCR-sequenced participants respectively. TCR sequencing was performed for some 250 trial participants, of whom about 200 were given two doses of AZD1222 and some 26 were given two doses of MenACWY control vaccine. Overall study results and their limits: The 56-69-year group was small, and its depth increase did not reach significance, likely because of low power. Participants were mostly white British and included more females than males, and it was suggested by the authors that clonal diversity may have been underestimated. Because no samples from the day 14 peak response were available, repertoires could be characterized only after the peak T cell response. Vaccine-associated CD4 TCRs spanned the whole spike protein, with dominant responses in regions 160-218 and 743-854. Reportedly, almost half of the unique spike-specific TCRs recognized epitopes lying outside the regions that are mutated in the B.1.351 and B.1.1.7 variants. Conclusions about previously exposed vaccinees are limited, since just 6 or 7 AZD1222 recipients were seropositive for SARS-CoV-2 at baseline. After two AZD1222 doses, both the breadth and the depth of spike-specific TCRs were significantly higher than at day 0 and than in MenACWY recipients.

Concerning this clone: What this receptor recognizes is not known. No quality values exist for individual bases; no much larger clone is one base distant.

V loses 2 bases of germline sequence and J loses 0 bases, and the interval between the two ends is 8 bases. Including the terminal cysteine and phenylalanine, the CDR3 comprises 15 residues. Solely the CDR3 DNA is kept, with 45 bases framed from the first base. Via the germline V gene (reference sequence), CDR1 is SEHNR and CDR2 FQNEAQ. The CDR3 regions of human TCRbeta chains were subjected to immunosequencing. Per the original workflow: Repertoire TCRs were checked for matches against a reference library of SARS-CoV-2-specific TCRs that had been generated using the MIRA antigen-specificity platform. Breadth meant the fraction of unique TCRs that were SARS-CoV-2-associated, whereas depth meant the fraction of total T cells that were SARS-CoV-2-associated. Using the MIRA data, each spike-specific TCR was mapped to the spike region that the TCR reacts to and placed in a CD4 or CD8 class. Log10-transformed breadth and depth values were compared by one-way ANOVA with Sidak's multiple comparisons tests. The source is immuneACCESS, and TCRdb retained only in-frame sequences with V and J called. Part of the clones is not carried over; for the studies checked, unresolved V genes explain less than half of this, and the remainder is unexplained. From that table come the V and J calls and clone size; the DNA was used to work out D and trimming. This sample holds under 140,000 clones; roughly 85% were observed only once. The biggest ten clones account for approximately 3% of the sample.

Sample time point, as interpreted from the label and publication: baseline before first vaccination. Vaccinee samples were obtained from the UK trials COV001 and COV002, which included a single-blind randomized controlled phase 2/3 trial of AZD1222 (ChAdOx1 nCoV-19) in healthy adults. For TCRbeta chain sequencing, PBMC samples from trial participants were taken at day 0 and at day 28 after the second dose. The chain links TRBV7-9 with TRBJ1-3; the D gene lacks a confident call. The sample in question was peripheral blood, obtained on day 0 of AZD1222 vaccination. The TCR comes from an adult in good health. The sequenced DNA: TGTGCCAGCAGCTTACACGGAAGCTCTGGAAACACCATATATTTT. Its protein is CASSLHGSSGNTIYF.